This T cell receptor beta chain came from a study of blood T cell repertoires in COVID-19. Turning to the study itself: The study drew acute and convalescent COVID-19 samples from the United States, Italy and Spain.

V was shortened by 0 bases and J by 7 bases, with 6 bases between the two germline ends. This CDR3 comprises 12 residues. Authors' data handling: Reference gene primers were amplified, and this amplification served to estimate nucleated cell counts. Sequencing was performed with immunoSEQ multiplex PCR; in TCRdb, only in-frame clones are kept and a portion is missing. That table furnishes V, J and clone size, whereas the DNA furnished D and trimming. Among around 150,000 clones listed, roughly 80% were seen once. This receptor was obtained from a man aged 55 to 69 with acute or convalescent COVID-19. This chain links TRBV12-3 or TRBV12-4 with TRBJ1-1; D gene ambiguous. The sequenced sample consisted of peripheral blood. DNA for the CDR3: TGTGCCAGCAGTTTAGCGCGGGGTGAAGCTTTCTTT. This translates into CASSLARGEAFF.